The 15 T cell receptor beta chains listed next were all sequenced from one sample in a study of T cells after yellow fever vaccination. TCRdb re-derived calls from the 5' RACE reads in MiXCR, one entry per CDR3 protein. The data show about 180,000 distinct CDR3 sequences, 6.2% seen once. Sequenced here: CD4+ T cells sorted from PBMCs, sampled on the day of the first yellow fever vaccination. Receptor source: a man younger than 35 who received the YFV17D yellow fever vaccine.

This clonotype showed up just a few times. The V call is TRBV28, the J call TRBJ2-7; D is undetermined. This CDR3 is 14 amino acids long. Germline V gene sequence: CDR1 MDHEN, CDR2 SYDVKM. Trimming cost V 5 bases and J 5 bases, with 16 bases left between them. CDR3 bases: TGTGCCAGCAGTCCCCTCGGGCAGGTCCACGAGCAGTACGTC. This sequence encodes CASSPLGQVHEQYV.

This clonotype was seen many times. The chain has TRBV12-3 or TRBV12-4 and TRBJ2-7, with D hard to call. The CDR3 length is 13 residues. The germline V and J ends were trimmed by 3 bases and 6 bases, with 12 bases remaining between them. The CDR3 spells CASSLWPESEQYF. The CDR3 nucleotides are TGTGCCAGCAGTTTGTGGCCAGAGAGCGAGCAGTACTTC.

Turning to this clonotype: The final CDR3 position lacks the conserved phenylalanine or tryptophan, pointing to a likely read error. The chain has TRBV27 and TRBJ2-4; 8 bases map to TRBD1. Germline trimming cut 3 bases from V and 5 bases from J; bases unmatched to any gene: 9. The CDR3 extends over 16 amino acids. The germline V gene encodes CDR1 MNHEY and CDR2 SMNVEV (reference sequence). CDR3 protein: CASSFGQGPRENIQYC. DNA for the CDR3: TGTGCCAGCAGTTTCGGACAGGGTCCAAGGGAAAACATTCAGTACTGC.

This clonotype was picked up many times. This chain joins TRBV18 and TRBJ2-5; D not certain. The CDR3 contains 14 residues. V lost 0 bases and J lost 2, with 7 bases in between. Germline CDR1 is KGHSH and CDR2 is LQKENI. In nucleotides, the CDR3 is TGTGCCAGCTCACCACCCGGATCACAAGAGACCCAGTACTTC. Its translation is CASSPPGSQETQYF. The variable domain in full, completed from reference TRBV18 and TRBJ2-5, reads NAGVMQNPRHLVRRRGQEARLRCSPMKGHSHVYWYRQLPEEGLKFMVYLQKENIIDESGMPKERFSAEFPKEGPSILRIQQVVRGDSAAYFCASSPPGSQETQYFGPGTRLLVL.

Only a few counts were recorded for this clonotype. This chain connects TRBV21-1 to TRBJ2-6; TRBD1, the D gene given by the table, was not confirmed from the DNA. TRBV21-1 is described as a pseudogene. The CDR3 has 19 amino acids. Written as DNA, the CDR3 is TGTGCCAGCAGCAGCCCCGGGACAGGTGCTCGATCTGGGGCCAACGTCCTGACTTTC. It translates to CASSSPGTGARSGANVLTF.

The chain has TRBV5-5 and TRBJ2-7; TRBD1 agrees at 10 bases. The CDR3 has 14 amino acids. With V trimmed by 0 bases and J by 8 bases, 5 bases remained unmatched. The V gene's germline CDR1 is SGHKS and CDR2 YYEKEE (reference sequence). The CDR3 coding sequence is TGTGCCAGCAGCTTGGAGGGGACAGGGGTTAAGCAGTACTTC. Protein product: CASSLEGTGVKQYF.

The rearrangement uses TRBV19 and TRBJ1-1; D possibly corresponds to TRBD1 (5 bases). The CDR3 has 13 amino acids. The V end lost 7 bases, the J end lost 5 bases, and 14 bases lay between the germline ends. Germline V CDR1 and CDR2: LNHDA, SQIVND (reference sequence). CDR3 loop: CASTRAGHTEAFF. DNA for the CDR3: TGTGCCAGTACCCGGGCAGGGCATACTGAAGCTTTCTTT. The complete variable domain, with remaining parts taken from reference TRBV19 and TRBJ1-1, reads DGGITQSPKYLFRKEGQNVTLSCEQNLNHDAMYWYRQDPGQGLRLIYYSQIVNDFQKGDIAEGYSVSREKKESFPLTVTSAQKNPTAFYLCASTRAGHTEAFFGQGTRLTVV.

This clonotype was recorded a few times. The chain has TRBV29-1 and TRBJ2-2; possibly TRBD1 for D (5 bases). Germline CDR1 and CDR2: SQVTM and ANQGSEA. Trimming removed 6 bases at V and 0 bases at J, with 11 bases between. The CDR3 has 14 residues. CDR3 in amino acids: CSVYDRSNTGELFF. The CDR3 nucleotides are TGCAGCGTATATGACAGATCGAACACCGGGGAGCTGTTTTTT.

This clonotype was picked up many times. The genes are TRBV6-2 or TRBV6-3 and TRBJ2-5; the D is unclear. V lost 6 bases to trimming and J lost 5 bases, with 10 bases between them. The CDR3 has 12 amino acids. Germline V lookup: CDR1 MNHEY, CDR2 SVGEGT. The CDR3 is CASRRGLETQYF. The CDR3 bases are TGTGCCAGCAGACGCGGTCTGGAGACCCAGTACTTC.

This sequence joins TRBV6-6 and TRBJ1-1, with 7 bases identical to TRBD1. Germline V gives CDR1 MNHNY, CDR2 SVGAGI (reference sequence). The ends lost 5 bases at V and 7 bases at J; junction bases unmatched: 7. The CDR3 runs to 13 residues. The CDR3 nucleotides read TGTGCCAGCAGTCGGGAGAACAGGGGTGAAGCTTTCTTT. Translation: CASSRENRGEAFF.

This clonotype was seen more than once but under ten times. The rearrangement uses TRBV5-6 and TRBJ1-5, with D unclear. Trimming removed 1 base at V and 0 bases at J, with 17 bases between. The V gene's germline CDR1 is SGHDT and CDR2 YYEEEE. The CDR3 has 18 amino acids. CDR3: CASSLTQPDLYSNQPQHF. CDR3 nucleotide sequence: TGTGCCAGCAGCTTGACCCAGCCGGACTTATATAGCAATCAGCCCCAGCATTTT.

The chain uses TRBV6-5 and TRBJ1-1; D perhaps matches TRBD1 (5 bases). The CDR3 sequence is 15 residues long. The V end lost 4 bases, the J end lost 3 bases, and 15 bases lay between the germline ends. CDR1 is MNHEY and CDR2 is SVGAGI in the germline V gene. Here the CDR3 DNA reads TGTGCCAGCAGTTCCGACTGGCAAGGGGACACTGAAGCTTTCTTT. Translating it yields CASSSDWQGDTEAFF.

The V gene is TRBV6-2 or TRBV6-3, the J gene TRBJ2-5; TRBD1 agrees at 10 bases. V lost 2 bases and J lost 5; bases outside the gene matches: 5. The CDR3 sequence is 15 residues long. Germline-derived CDR1 and CDR2 are MNHEY and SVGEGT. This CDR3 is CASSYDRGRLETQYF. Here the CDR3 DNA reads TGTGCCAGCAGTTACGACAGGGGGCGCTTGGAGACCCAGTACTTC.

The chain uses TRBV24-1 and TRBJ1-2; TRBD1 agrees at 9 bases. Germline CDR1 KGHDR, CDR2 SFDVKD. With V trimmed by 3 bases and J by 8 bases, 6 bases remained unmatched. The CDR3 length is 14 residues. CDR3 sequence (DNA): TGTGCCACCAGTGATCGAGGGACAGGGAAAGGCTACACCTTC. This translates into CATSDRGTGKGYTF.

This clonotype was observed at least ten times. The gene calls are TRBV12-3 or TRBV12-4 and TRBJ2-7; the D gene is possibly TRBD1 (5 bases). Trimming shortened V by 2 bases and J by 1 base, and 9 bases separated the two germline ends. The CDR3 spans 14 residues. CDR3 sequence reads: CASSLMRQSYEQYF. CDR3 nucleotides: TGTGCCAGCAGTTTAATGAGACAGTCCTACGAGCAGTACTTC.